The present T cell receptor (beta chain) was sequenced within a study of immune evolution from preneoplasia to lung adenocarcinoma. Germline CDR1 reads SGHNT; CDR2 reads YYREEE (reference sequence). The germline V and J ends were trimmed by 9 bases and 2 bases, with 15 bases remaining between them. The length of the CDR3 is 13 residues. The assay was immunoSEQ multiplex PCR, and TCRdb's table has in-frame clones only and misses some. This sample carries about 5,700 clones, roughly 78% of them seen once, and the ten largest clones take 11%. Study-wide results and limits: Compared with EGFR-mutant or double wild-type lesions, KRAS-mutant nodules were more clonal.

A word on this clone: Its matching antigen is unknown.

The sequencing sample was made of FFPE minimally invasive lung adenocarcinoma tissue. The clonotype was recovered from a person between 60 and 80 years old with lung adenocarcinoma. The chain uses TRBV5-4 and TRBJ2-7, with D perhaps matching TRBD1 or TRBD2 (5 bases each). CDR3 amino acids: CAIREGPAYEQYF. The CDR3 DNA is TGTGCCATCCGAGAGGGGCCCGCCTACGAGCAGTACTTC.